Listed here are 18 T cell receptor beta chains from one sample, sequenced in a study of neoadjuvant anti-PD-1 for oral cavity cancer. This table comes from immunoSEQ multiplex PCR, and its TCRdb copy is limited to in-frame clones, with some not included. The data contain fewer than 15,000 clones, approximately 72% of them singletons. Time point described: after neoadjuvant nivolumab, at surgical resection. The sample was PBMCs, taken after nivolumab (anti-PD-1) treatment. These receptors all stem from a person aged 35 to 85 with oral cavity squamous cell carcinoma.

This clone was recorded once. The chain links TRBV29-1 to TRBJ2-2; 12 bases align to TRBD2. The CDR3 spans 15 residues. Germline values: CDR1 SQVTM, CDR2 ANQGSEA. Trimming at V came to 6 bases and at J to 4 bases, leaving 6 bases not matched to a gene. CDR3 region: CSVGLTSGSTGELFF. CDR3 DNA sequence: TGCAGCGTCGGCTTGACTAGCGGGAGCACCGGGGAGCTGTTTTTT.

CDR3 sequence (DNA): TGTGCCAGCAGTTTACAGGGGGTTTGGAATGAGCAGTTCTTC. This sequence encodes CASSLQGVWNEQFF. J is TRBJ2-1 and V is TRBV27; TRBD1 matches 7 bases. Trimming at V came to 2 bases and at J to 7 bases, leaving 5 bases not matched to a gene. The V gene's germline CDR1 is MNHEY and CDR2 SMNVEV (reference sequence). The CDR3 has 14 residues.

The chain links TRBV10-3 to TRBJ2-2; 10 positions agree with TRBD1. The CDR3 has 15 amino acids. Unmatched junction bases numbered 3, after V lost 5 bases and J lost 3 bases. Looked up from germline, CDR1 is ENHRY and CDR2 is SYGVKD. CDR3 coding DNA: TGTGCCATCAGTCAGGACAGGGGGGACACCGGGGAGCTGTTTTTT. Its translation: CAISQDRGDTGELFF.

J is TRBJ1-5 and V is TRBV11-2; a possible D gene is TRBD1 (5 bases). The germline CDR1 and CDR2 sequences are SGHAT and FQNNGV. The CDR3 is 15 residues long. Trimming cost V 3 bases and J 3 bases, with 12 bases left between them. The CDR3 DNA follows: TGTGCCAGCAGCTTTGGCCAGGGCGACAATCAGCCCCAGCATTTT. Translated, it gives CASSFGQGDNQPQHF. The full variable domain, with the rest looked up from reference TRBV11-2 and TRBJ1-5, is EAGVAQSPRYKIIEKRQSVAFWCNPISGHATLYWYQQILGQGPKLLIQFQNNGVVDDSQLPKDRFSAERLKGVDSTLKIQPAKLEDSAVYLCASSFGQGDNQPQHFGDGTRLSIL.

V usage is TRBV5-1 and J usage is TRBJ2-7; TRBD1 matches 7 bases. Germline CDR1 and CDR2: SGHRS and YFSETQ. V shed 0 bases, J shed 2 bases, and the junction held 8 bases outside the gene matches. The CDR3 extends over 16 amino acids. CDR3 nucleotides: TGCGCCAGCAGCTTGGACTGGACAGGAGGCCCCTACGAGCAGTACTTC. As protein: CASSLDWTGGPYEQYF.

The chain carries TRBV5-1 and TRBJ2-2, with D tentatively TRBD2 (7 bases). V lost 0 bases and J 0 bases, leaving 9 bases between the germline ends. The CDR3 has 16 residues. CDR1 is SGHRS and CDR2 is YFSETQ in the germline V gene. In DNA, the CDR3 is TGCGCCAGCAGCTTGGGCGGGGGCGCGAACACCGGGGAGCTGTTTTTT. This gives the protein CASSLGGGANTGELFF.

The chain recombines TRBV29-1 with TRBJ2-1, with TRBD2 matching over 13 bases. The CDR3 has 14 residues. After removal of 4 bases from V and 8 bases from J, the junction contained 5 bases not matched to a gene. Germline V gene data show CDR1 as SQVTM and CDR2 as ANQGSEA. In nucleotides, the CDR3 is TGCAGCGTTGGGGGACTAGCGGGGCCCGATGAGCAGTTCTTC. Translating it yields CSVGGLAGPDEQFF.

Concerning this clone: Other DNA sequences of this sample code for an identical CDR3. The genes are TRBV28 and TRBJ2-5, with 8 positions matching TRBD2. V was clipped by 3 bases and J by 4 bases; unmatched bases: 1. Germline V gene data show CDR1 as MDHEN and CDR2 as SYDVKM. This CDR3 region has 13 residues. This CDR3 reads CASSFLAGETQYF. CDR3 nucleotides: TGTGCCAGCAGTTTCCTAGCGGGAGAGACCCAGTACTTC.

This clone showed up just once. The genes are TRBV7-3 and TRBJ2-7; D may match TRBD1 or TRBD2 (6 bases each). Germline V gene data show CDR1 as SGHTA and CDR2 as FQGTGA. V was clipped by 4 bases and J by 3 bases, with 16 bases between them. This CDR3 is 15 amino acids long. The CDR3 DNA sequence: TGTGCCAGCAGCTCCCAGAGGGGGGCAGACTACGAGCAGTACTTC. It specifies CASSSQRGADYEQYF. Drawing the rest from reference TRBV7-3 and TRBJ2-7, the complete variable domain is GAGVSQTPSNKVTEKGKYVELRCDPISGHTALYWYRQSLGQGPEFLIYFQGTGAADDSGLPNDRFFAVRPEGSVSTLKIQRTERGDSAVYLCASSSQRGADYEQYFGPGTRLTVT.

This chain links TRBV6-5 with TRBJ2-7; the D gene is possibly TRBD1 (5 bases). V was trimmed by 6 bases and J by 1 base, leaving 16 bases between them. CDR3 length equals 15 residues. From germline, CDR1 is MNHEY and CDR2 SVGAGI. CDR3 DNA sequence: TGTGCCAGCAGACCTGGACACTTTGGTTCCTACGAGCAGTACTTC. It translates to CASRPGHFGSYEQYF.

The V gene is TRBV5-5, the J gene TRBJ2-1; D might be TRBD1 or TRBD2, each matching 6 bases. Germline CDR1 reads SGHKS; CDR2 reads YYEKEE (reference sequence). V lost 4 bases, J lost 10 bases, and 21 bases lay in between. The CDR3 has 15 amino acids. The CDR3 DNA sequence: TGTGCCAGCAGCCCCGGGACAACGGGCGGGGAGGAGCAGTTCTTC. It specifies CASSPGTTGGEEQFF.

V and J are TRBV27 and TRBJ2-5; 13 bases are a match to TRBD2. V gave up 4 bases and J gave up 2 bases; unmatched junction bases: 1. The CDR3 covers 15 residues. The V gene's germline CDR1 is MNHEY and CDR2 SMNVEV (reference sequence). CDR3 DNA: TGTGCCAGCAGTTGGACTAGCGGGGGACAAGAGACCCAGTACTTC. Its translation is CASSWTSGGQETQYF.

This chain uses TRBV5-1 with TRBJ2-1; 11 nucleotides align to TRBD1. The germline gives CDR1 SGHRS, CDR2 YFSETQ. J gave up 8 bases and V 4 bases, and 5 bases lay outside the gene matches. CDR3 size: 14 residues. The CDR3 loop is CASSMDRGLDEQFF. In DNA form, the CDR3 reads TGCGCCAGCAGCATGGACAGGGGGCTTGATGAGCAGTTCTTC.

The table lists this clone with a few counts. V is TRBV18 and J is TRBJ1-4; tentatively, D is TRBD1 (5 bases). Trimming cost V 3 bases and J 8 bases, with 13 bases left between them. CDR3 length: 14 residues. Germline V gene sequence: CDR1 KGHSH, CDR2 LQKENI. CDR3 protein: CASSPESGREKLFF. As DNA, the CDR3 is TGTGCCAGCTCACCGGAGTCAGGGCGAGAAAAACTGTTTTTT.

This sequence joins TRBV7-9 and TRBJ2-3; 8 bases fit TRBD2. Trimming removed 8 bases from V and 6 bases from J; junction bases left unmatched: 4. The germline CDR1 and CDR2 sequences are SEHNR and FQNEAQ (reference sequence). The CDR3 contains 12 residues. CDR3 sequence reads: CASVLADDTQYF. CDR3 in DNA: TGTGCCAGCGTACTAGCGGATGATACGCAGTATTTT. The entire variable domain, with the rest obtained from reference TRBV7-9 and TRBJ2-3, is as follows: DTGVSQNPRHKITKRGQNVTFRCDPISEHNRLYWYRQTLGQGPEFLTYFQNEAQLEKSRLLSDRFSAERPKGSFSTLEIQRTEQGDSAMYLCASVLADDTQYFGPGTRLTVL.

The chain employs TRBV6-1 and TRBJ2-3; 9 nucleotides line up with TRBD1. This CDR3 is 15 amino acids long. Germline V gene lookup returns CDR1 MNHNS and CDR2 SASEGT. With 6 bases clipped from V and 3 bases from J, the junction kept 7 bases outside the gene matches. The CDR3 loop reads CASSRTGGQTDTQYF. The DNA of the CDR3 is TGTGCCAGCAGCCGTACAGGGGGCCAAACAGATACGCAGTATTTT.

The chain uses TRBV27 and TRBJ2-2; 9 bases match TRBD1. The V gene's germline CDR1 is MNHEY and CDR2 SMNVEV (reference sequence). The CDR3 runs to 17 residues. Germline trimming cut 5 bases from V and 1 base from J; bases unmatched to any gene: 8. DNA of the CDR3: TGTGCCAGCAGTAGCCGGGACAGGGCCGGGAACACCGGGGAGCTGTTTTTT. This sequence encodes CASSSRDRAGNTGELFF.

The J gene is TRBJ1-2, the V gene TRBV15, with D hard to call. CDR1 and CDR2 (germline): LNHNV, YYDKDF (reference sequence). The ends were cut back, 0 bases at V and 0 bases at J, with 5 bases in the middle. This CDR3 is 14 amino acids long. CDR3 region: CATSREVANYGYTF. The CDR3 DNA is TGTGCCACCAGCAGAGAAGTAGCTAACTATGGCTACACCTTC.